This TCR beta chain was found in a study of cytomegalovirus exposure and HLA in healthy donors. Study-level points and caveats: CMV antigen specificity of a few CMV-associated chains was confirmed in vitro. Listed as cytomegalovirus-associated were about 160 TCR beta chains.

Libraries were prepared by immunoSEQ multiplex PCR; TCRdb keeps only in-frame clonotypes and omits some of them. The sample lists around 100,000 clones, 85% occurring once. For this clone: Its specificity is not known.

Germline loops: CDR1 SGHDT, CDR2 YYEEEE. Trimming stripped 2 bases from V and 10 bases from J, with 12 bases between. The CDR3 covers 13 residues. The sequencing sample was made of PBMCs. This rearrangement joins TRBV5-6 to TRBJ1-4, with D maybe TRBD1 (5 bases). This TCR was sampled from a man younger than 35 in good health and CMV-seropositive. CDR3 nucleotide sequence: TGTGCCAGCAGCTTCGGGGGGTTACGAAAACTGTTTTTT. It specifies CASSFGGLRKLFF.